A single sample gave rise to the 32 T cell receptor beta chains below, sequenced in a study of T cells expressing NK-cell markers. TCRdb reprocessed the 5' RACE reads and keeps a single row for each CDR3 protein, giving no DNA. This sample's clone table lists about 150,000 distinct CDR3 sequences. The sequenced sample was blood T cells: a sorted CD56 or NKG2C T cell subset, CD4+ or CD8+ T cells, or bulk PBMC T cells (not recorded which). These receptors were collected from a woman aged 50 to 60 in good health.

The chain is built from TRBV20-1 and TRBJ2-7. Germline values: CDR1 DFQATT, CDR2 SNEGSKA (reference sequence). This CDR3 comprises 15 residues. CDR3 residues: CSARDSRTGAYEQYF.

The chain recombines TRBV5-1 with TRBJ2-1; checking the TCRdb D call of TRBD2 is not possible without DNA. The CDR3 spans 13 residues. Germline V lookup: CDR1 SGHRS, CDR2 YFSETQ. The CDR3 protein is CASSLGSGDEQFF. Supplemented by reference TRBV5-1 and TRBJ2-1, the full variable domain reads KAGVTQTPRYLIKTRGQQVTLSCSPISGHRSVSWYQQTPGQGLQFLFEYFSETQRNKGNFPGRFSGRQFSNSRSEMNVSTLELGDSALYLCASSLGSGDEQFFGPGTRLTVL.

The V call is TRBV7-9, the J call TRBJ2-7; TCRdb's D call, TRBD2, is unchecked because there is no DNA. The CDR3 totals 15 residues. The germline gives CDR1 SEHNR, CDR2 FQNEAQ (reference sequence). CDR3 amino acids: CASSPASGRAIEQYF.

The V and J genes are TRBV20-1 and TRBJ2-1; TCRdb indicates TRBD1, and absent DNA this call remains unverified. The CDR3 sequence is 15 residues long. The V gene's germline CDR1 is DFQATT and CDR2 SNEGSKA (reference sequence). CDR3 sequence reads: CSASPGTGAYNEQFF.

This sequence joins TRBV24-1 and TRBJ2-2. CDR1 and CDR2 from the germline V gene are KGHDR and SFDVKD. CDR3 length: 14 residues. The CDR3 sequence: CATSDQDNTGELFF.

The chain joins TRBV12-5 to TRBJ2-5. The germline gives CDR1 LGHNT, CDR2 FRNRAP. The CDR3 has 12 amino acids. CDR3 region: CASGLGGETQYF.

This sequence joins TRBV20-1 and TRBJ2-3; with no DNA, the TCRdb D assignment of TRBD1 cannot be verified. Germline V gene sequence: CDR1 DFQATT, CDR2 SNEGSKA (reference sequence). The CDR3 contains 15 residues. The CDR3 loop is CSARGGELAPDTQYF.

The V call is TRBV10-3, the J call TRBJ2-5; TCRdb calls TRBD2, which cannot be checked without DNA. Looked up from germline, CDR1 is ENHRY and CDR2 is SYGVKD. CDR3 length: 15 amino acids. The chain's CDR3 is CAISEASGEVETQYF.

The rearrangement links TRBV28 to TRBJ1-6; the D gene TCRdb calls, TRBD1, cannot be checked with no DNA. This CDR3 is 15 amino acids long. Germline-derived CDR1 and CDR2 are MDHEN and SYDVKM. The CDR3 here is CASSLSLGGNSPLHF.

This rearrangement joins TRBV11-2 to TRBJ2-4; the TCRdb call, TRBD1, lacks DNA for checking. Germline V gene sequence: CDR1 SGHAT, CDR2 FQNNGV. The CDR3 is 13 residues long. The CDR3 protein is CASSRGVENIQYF.

The J gene is TRBJ2-1, the V gene TRBV4-2; TCRdb lists TRBD1, though no DNA is available to test this call. Germline assignment: CDR1 LGHNA and CDR2 YNFKEQ. The CDR3 totals 13 residues. The CDR3 here is CASSLRRGDEQFF.

The rearrangement joins TRBV11-3 to TRBJ1-4; TCRdb lists TRBD1, though no DNA is available to test this call. CDR1 is SGHNT, CDR2 YENEEA, per germline. The CDR3 is 14 residues long. This chain's CDR3 is CASSLWGSGEKLFF.

The chain has TRBV7-9 and TRBJ2-1. CDR3 size: 11 residues. Germline V gene lookup returns CDR1 SEHNR and CDR2 FQNEAQ (reference sequence). The CDR3: CSSSLWGEQFF.

The V and J genes are TRBV6-6 and TRBJ2-2. CDR3 length: 12 amino acids. Germline V lookup: CDR1 MNHNY, CDR2 SVGAGI (reference sequence). CDR3 in amino acids: CASMGYTGELFF.

The chain couples TRBV9 to TRBJ2-1; TCRdb selects TRBD2, and the lack of DNA leaves this call unchecked. Germline V gene lookup returns CDR1 SGDLS and CDR2 YYNGEE. CDR3 length equals 16 residues. The CDR3 is CASSASLAGPYNEQFF.

J is TRBJ2-5 and V is TRBV7-2; no DNA is available, so the TRBD2 call from TCRdb remains unchecked. Germline CDR1 and CDR2: SGHTA and FQGNSA. The CDR3 consists of 16 residues. The CDR3 reads CASSLRALAGQETQYF.

The chain joins TRBV4-2 to TRBJ1-1. Germline-derived CDR1 and CDR2 are LGHNA and YNFKEQ. The CDR3 is made up of 13 amino acids. Here the CDR3 reads CASSQEEGPEAFF.

The chain uses TRBV7-6 and TRBJ1-5; TCRdb's D call, TRBD1, is unchecked because there is no DNA. CDR1 SGHVS and CDR2 FNYEAQ come from the germline V gene. There are 18 residues in the CDR3. The CDR3 spells CASSLGTGGAYSNQPQHF.

This chain connects TRBV29-1 to TRBJ2-5; the D call of TRBD1 rests on TCRdb alone, since no DNA is present to check it. The CDR3 has 17 residues. Germline assignment: CDR1 SQVTM and CDR2 ANQGSEA. The chain's CDR3 is CSVEVGDGTKPEETQYF. The whole variable domain, filled in from reference TRBV29-1 and TRBJ2-5, reads SAVISQKPSRDICQRGTSLTIQCQVDSQVTMMFWYRQQPGQSLTLIATANQGSEATYESGFVIDKFPISRPNLTFSTLTVSNMSPEDSSIYLCSVEVGDGTKPEETQYFGPGTRLLVL.

V usage is TRBV7-7 and J usage is TRBJ2-5; the TCRdb call, TRBD1, lacks DNA for checking. This CDR3 comprises 13 residues. Germline CDR1 reads SSHAT; CDR2 reads FNYEAQ (reference sequence). CDR3 sequence reads: CASSPGVLETQYF.

The CDR3 loop is CASSQDPGAGELFF. This sequence joins TRBV4-1 and TRBJ2-2; TCRdb calls TRBD1, which cannot be checked without DNA. The germline V gene has CDR1 MGHRA and CDR2 YSYEKL. The CDR3 covers 14 residues.

This sequence joins TRBV24-1 and TRBJ2-1; without DNA, the TCRdb call of TRBD2 cannot be checked. Germline V gene data show CDR1 as KGHDR and CDR2 as SFDVKD. The CDR3 contains 16 residues. CDR3 region: CATSDGTSLSYNEQFF.

The gene calls are TRBV11-3 and TRBJ2-6. CDR1 SGHNT and CDR2 YENEEA come from the germline V gene. The CDR3 has 15 amino acids. CDR3 residues: CASSQGVGGANVLTF.

The V gene is TRBV2, the J gene TRBJ1-5. CDR3 size: 14 residues. Germline assignment: CDR1 SNHLY and CDR2 FYNNEI. The CDR3 here is CASSSTQTYQPQHF.

The V gene is TRBV29-1, the J gene TRBJ2-1; the TCRdb call, TRBD1, lacks DNA for checking. This CDR3 comprises 15 residues. Germline V gene data show CDR1 as SQVTM and CDR2 as ANQGSEA. This CDR3 is CSVGGGSIPRGEQFF.

This CDR3 reads CASSQGNPGLETQYF. The chain uses TRBV4-2 and TRBJ2-5; TCRdb selects TRBD1, and the lack of DNA leaves this call unchecked. The CDR3 has 15 amino acids. Per the germline V gene, CDR1 is LGHNA and CDR2 is YNFKEQ.

This chain links TRBV5-6 with TRBJ2-1; TCRdb's assignment of TRBD2 cannot be checked, as there is no DNA. CDR3 length: 14 amino acids. Germline CDR1 SGHDT, CDR2 YYEEEE. CDR3 amino acids: CASSRDLDYNEQFF.

The rearrangement links TRBV27 to TRBJ2-3; the TCRdb call, TRBD1, lacks DNA for checking. CDR3 size: 14 residues. Per germline, CDR1 MNHEY and CDR2 SMNVEV (reference sequence). This chain's CDR3 is CASADSSGLDTQYF.

The J gene is TRBJ2-1, the V gene TRBV10-3; the TCRdb call, TRBD2, lacks DNA for checking. The germline CDR1 and CDR2 sequences are ENHRY and SYGVKD. This CDR3 is built from 14 residues. CDR3 residues: CAISHPDPMNEQFF.

CDR3 sequence: CATQGRGRETQYF. This chain uses TRBV24-1 with TRBJ2-5; TCRdb calls TRBD1, which cannot be checked without DNA. Germline values: CDR1 KGHDR, CDR2 SFDVKD. The CDR3 is made up of 13 amino acids.

V gene TRBV2 combines with J gene TRBJ2-1. The CDR3 runs to 14 residues. Germline V gene data show CDR1 as SNHLY and CDR2 as FYNNEI. The CDR3 loop is CAKSVAGSYNEQFF.

The chain couples TRBV7-8 to TRBJ2-1; TCRdb returns TRBD2, unconfirmable since there is no DNA. Germline V gene data show CDR1 as SGHVS and CDR2 as FQNEAQ. The CDR3 is 18 residues long. CDR3 sequence: CASSPGGASDSSYNEQFF.